A selection of T cell receptor beta chains follows, all from one sample in a study of T cell repertoires in cytomegalovirus infection. TCRdb reprocessed the reads via MiXCR and lists one record per CDR3 protein. The table shows fewer than 350,000 distinct CDR3 sequences, with 15% to 20% occurring only once. What was sequenced was PBMCs. Receptor source: a human donor in good health (CMV status not recorded). Some clones in this sample may be carry-over from other donors' samples. CDR3s include the opening cysteine and the closing phenylalanine or tryptophan. D genes are given only for firm matches. The size of a clone is reported for some rows only, either as once, few or many, or as a class for expanded clones.

d_call clone_size j_call v_call cdr3_nt cdr3_aa
- - TRBJ2-1 TRBV28 TGTGCCAGCAGCACCCAGATGGGTCTGCGTCGGTACAATGAGCAGTTCTTC CASSTQMGLRRYNEQFF
- many TRBJ1-4 TRBV19 TGTGCCAGTAGTCCACGGGACGGGACTGAAAAACTGTTTTTT CASSPRDGTEKLFF
- - TRBJ2-7 TRBV2 TGTGCCAGCCGCCTACTAGACAGCCCCAACTACGAGCAGTACTTC CASRLLDSPNYEQYF
TRBD1 once TRBJ1-2 TRBV4-2 TGTGCCAGCAGCCAAGGACAGGGAGAATCGTATGGCTACACCTTC CASSQGQGESYGYTF
TRBD2 - TRBJ2-3 TRBV20-1 TGCAGTGCTAGAGATCTTGCGGGGGTCGCAGATACGCAGTATTTT CSARDLAGVADTQYF
- few TRBJ1-2 TRBV4-1 TGCGCCAGCAGCCAAGATTCGCAGGTGATGTATGGCTACACCTTC CASSQDSQVMYGYTF
- few TRBJ1-6 TRBV6-1 TGTGCCAGCAGTTTCCAGGAGAGCTCCTATAATTCACCCCTCCACTTT CASSFQESSYNSPLHF
- few TRBJ2-5 TRBV25-1 TGTGCCAGCACCCCGCGCCTCCAAGAGACCCAGTACTTC CASTPRLQETQYF
- - TRBJ1-2 TRBV4-3 TGCGCCAGCAGCCAAGTGCAGGTTGGGTATGGCTACACCTTC CASSQVQVGYGYTF
- few TRBJ1-1 TRBV7-2 TGTGCCAGCAGCTTAGGAAGCGTAATGAACACTGAAGCTTTCTTT CASSLGSVMNTEAFF
- - TRBJ1-2 TRBV5-8 TGTGCCAGCAGCCAACTTCCAGTCAACTATGGCTACACCTTC CASSQLPVNYGYTF
- many TRBJ2-4 TRBV7-8 TGTGCCAGCAGCTTAGGGGGCAGGGGAGAGGCCAAAAACATTCAGTACTTC CASSLGGRGEAKNIQYF
- few TRBJ1-5 TRBV6-2/TRBV6-3 TGTGCCAGCAGTTACTCGTCTCGTGGCAATCAGCCCCAGCATTTT CASSYSSRGNQPQHF
- - TRBJ2-5 TRBV4-1 TGCGCCGCTGGGGGGGCAACGGGACGAGTCCAAGAGACCCAGTACTTC CAAGGATGRVQETQYF
- many TRBJ2-5 TRBV7-2 TGTGCCAGCAGCTTAGCGGGGGGGCCAGAGACCCAGTACTTC CASSLAGGPETQYF
- few TRBJ2-7 TRBV27 TGTGCCAGCAGACTACAGGGATCCAAGTACGAGCAGTACTTC CASRLQGSKYEQYF
- few TRBJ2-5 TRBV20-1 TGCAGTGCTAGAGATTTCGGCGGGGGCGACCAAGAGACCCAGTACTTC CSARDFGGGDQETQYF
- many TRBJ2-7 TRBV12-3/TRBV12-4 TGTGCCAGCAGTTTCGCCTACGAGCAGTACTTC CASSFAYEQYF
- - TRBJ1-4 TRBV7-9 TGTGCCAGCAGCTCCGCGGCTAATGAAAAACTGTTTTTT CASSSAANEKLFF
TRBD1 few TRBJ1-4 TRBV20-1 TGCAGTGCCCGACAGGGTGGAGCTGAAAAACTGTTTTTT CSARQGGAEKLFF
TRBD1 - TRBJ2-7 TRBV6-5 TGTGCCAGCAGTTACTCCGGGACAGGGGGTTCCTACGAGCAGTACTTC CASSYSGTGGSYEQYF
TRBD1 many TRBJ1-5 TRBV12-3/TRBV12-4 TGTGCCAGCAGTTTAGAAAGACAGGGCTATCGGCATTTT CASSLERQGYRHF
- few TRBJ1-5 TRBV2 TGTGCCAGCAAAGGGACGATTAGGGGAAATCAGCCCCAGCATTTT CASKGTIRGNQPQHF
- - TRBJ2-1 TRBV6-5 TGTGCCAGCAGTTACTCCCTAGCCCCTAACTACAATGAGCAGTTCTTC CASSYSLAPNYNEQFF
TRBD1 - TRBJ1-4 TRBV2 TGTGCCAGCAGGCTGACAGGGGAGGAAAAACTGTTTTTT CASRLTGEEKLFF
- many TRBJ1-5 TRBV7-9 TGTGCCAGCAGCAGGGGCCTTAGCAATCAGCCCCAGCATTTT CASSRGLSNQPQHF